The clone carrying this T cell receptor (beta chain) has ten or more counts. 5'-RACE, quantitative and with molecular barcodes, yielded the TCR beta libraries. TCRdb re-analysed the 5' RACE reads in MiXCR, keeping a single row per CDR3 protein. Altogether around 130,000 distinct CDR3 sequences are present, around 7% being singletons, with the ten largest covering approximately 12%. This sample is part of a study of CD8 T cells in ankylosing spondylitis. This CDR3 has 13 amino acids. Germline loops: CDR1 SQVTM, CDR2 ANQGSEA. The V end lost 4 bases, the J end lost 5 bases, and 12 bases lay between the germline ends.

The origin of this receptor is a male donor with ankylosing spondylitis or in good health (not recorded which). V usage is TRBV29-1 and J usage is TRBJ2-1; D possibly corresponds to TRBD2 (5 bases). Sequencing used blood, either unsorted or a sorted T cell fraction (not recorded which). The CDR3 region is CSVGFGSDNEQFF. The CDR3 bases are TGCAGCGTTGGATTTGGGAGCGACAATGAGCAGTTCTTC.